This T cell receptor (beta chain) is from a study of CD8 T cells in Susac syndrome. Overall study context: Active disease was present in five or six of the sequenced Susac syndrome patients, whereas about 8 of them were in remission. When blood was collected, patients with Susac syndrome were therapy-naive, were taking corticosteroids, or were receiving intravenous immunoglobulin alone.

This CDR3 comprises 14 residues. The germline V and J ends were trimmed by 2 bases and 2 bases, with 10 bases remaining between them. CDR1 and CDR2 (germline): KGHSH, LQKENI. RNA in amounts of roughly 0.5 to 1 ug was reverse transcribed with random hexamers. Coverage of TCR beta CDR3 amplification by immunoSEQ multiplex PCR extended to 54 Vbeta and 13 Jbeta. Each CDR3 protein is one row after TCRdb ran MiXCR on the immunoSEQ multiplex PCR reads. Seen here are approximately 210,000 distinct CDR3 sequences, less than 95% observed once, and the top ten hold 0.15%. The chain has TRBV18 and TRBJ2-7; D remains ambiguous. What was sequenced was CD4+ T cells from PBMCs. The TCR originated in a human donor with Susac syndrome. The CDR3 is CASSPDGQTYEQYF. Here the CDR3 DNA reads TGTGCCAGCTCACCAGATGGGCAGACCTACGAGCAGTACTTC. The whole variable domain, filled in from reference TRBV18 and TRBJ2-7, reads NAGVMQNPRHLVRRRGQEARLRCSPMKGHSHVYWYRQLPEEGLKFMVYLQKENIIDESGMPKERFSAEFPKEGPSILRIQQVVRGDSAAYFCASSPDGQTYEQYFGPGTRLTVT.